The 14 T cell receptor beta chains listed next were all sequenced from one sample in a study of lymphopenia after photon versus proton radiotherapy. The repertoire was sequenced with immunoSEQ multiplex PCR; TCRdb's copy has only in-frame clones and lacks some. The table has approximately 170,000 clones, 75% to 90% seen once; the top ten hold about 4.4%. Material: peripheral blood, obtained from a patient treated with photon-based radiotherapy. Receptors were obtained from a man aged 45-65 years with gastric cancer.

J is TRBJ2-7 and V is TRBV9; D remains ambiguous. The CDR3 sequence is 16 residues long. The germline V and J ends were trimmed by 0 bases and 2 bases, with 15 bases remaining between them. CDR1 and CDR2 (germline): SGDLS, YYNGEE. In nucleotides, the CDR3 is TGTGCCAGCAGCGTAGATTACTCGAAGCCCACCTACGAGCAGTACTTC. Translating gives CASSVDYSKPTYEQYF. Full variable domain (remainder filled in from reference TRBV9 and TRBJ2-7): DSGVTQTPKHLITATGQRVTLRCSPRSGDLSVYWYQQSLDQGLQFLIQYYNGEERAKGNILERFSAQQFPDLHSELNLSSLELGDSALYFCASSVDYSKPTYEQYFGPGTRLTVT.

The table lists this clone with a count of one. The chain couples TRBV18 to TRBJ2-1, with 10 bases aligning to TRBD2. Germline assignment: CDR1 KGHSH and CDR2 LQKENI. Trimming removed 3 bases from V and 10 bases from J; junction bases left unmatched: 6. The length of the CDR3 is 14 residues. The CDR3 spells CASSPAQREGEQFF. For the CDR3, the DNA is TGTGCCAGCTCACCGGCTCAGCGGGAGGGCGAGCAGTTCTTC.

The chain links TRBV28 to TRBJ2-5; 10 bases fit TRBD2. Losses at the gene ends were 8 bases for V and 5 bases for J; bases not matched to a gene: 5. The CDR3 runs 13 residues. Germline CDR1 MDHEN, CDR2 SYDVKM. The CDR3 loop is CASGAGGPETQYF. The CDR3 DNA follows: TGTGCCAGCGGAGCGGGAGGGCCGGAGACCCAGTACTTC.

This chain connects TRBV30 to TRBJ1-6, with D unresolved. Germline CDR1 and CDR2: GTSNPN and SVGIG (reference sequence). V was cut by 3 bases and J by 7 bases, with 16 bases left in between. The CDR3 length is 15 residues. The CDR3 here is CAWRIGPASNSPLHF. The CDR3 DNA is TGTGCCTGGAGGATCGGGCCGGCAAGCAATTCACCCCTCCACTTT.

The genes are TRBV28 and TRBJ2-7; 11 bases map to TRBD2. The CDR3 has 13 amino acids. The germline V gene encodes CDR1 MDHEN and CDR2 SYDVKM. The ends lost 8 bases at V and 2 bases at J; junction bases unmatched: 2. The CDR3 sequence: CASFSGRAYEQYF. CDR3 in DNA: TGTGCCAGCTTTAGCGGGAGGGCCTACGAGCAGTACTTC.

The gene calls are TRBV5-1 and TRBJ1-1; possibly TRBD1 for D (5 bases). Germline CDR1 SGHRS, CDR2 YFSETQ. There are 15 residues in the CDR3. V lost 3 bases and J 0 bases, leaving 12 bases between the germline ends. The CDR3 DNA follows: TGCGCCAGCAGCTCCCCGTCAGGGATGAACACTGAAGCTTTCTTT. It encodes CASSSPSGMNTEAFF.

This sequence joins TRBV29-1 and TRBJ2-1; 9 nucleotides align to TRBD1. This CDR3 region has 14 residues. V lost 6 bases, J lost 5 bases, and 8 bases stayed unmatched. The germline CDR1 and CDR2 sequences are SQVTM and ANQGSEA. The CDR3 DNA reads TGCAGCGTAGGTGACAGGGGGGGCCACAATGAGCAGTTCTTC. This translates into CSVGDRGGHNEQFF.

This sequence joins TRBV28 and TRBJ2-1, with TRBD2 identical over 7 bases. After removal of 6 bases from V and 0 bases from J, the junction contained 8 bases not matched to a gene. The CDR3 runs 16 residues. The germline gives CDR1 MDHEN, CDR2 SYDVKM. The CDR3, as DNA: TGTGCCAGCAGGCTAGGGGTAGCGGGCTCCTACAATGAGCAGTTCTTC. Its protein is CASRLGVAGSYNEQFF.

J is TRBJ2-3 and V is TRBV7-9; TRBD1 is a possible D gene (5 bases). CDR1 and CDR2 from the germline V gene are SEHNR and FQNEAQ (reference sequence). V was shortened by 11 bases and J by 5 bases, with 11 bases between the two germline ends. The CDR3 sequence is 11 residues long. CDR3: CAGAGKDTQYF. CDR3 bases: TGTGCCGGGGCAGGGAAAGATACGCAGTATTTT. Supplemented by reference TRBV7-9 and TRBJ2-3, the full variable domain reads DTGVSQNPRHKITKRGQNVTFRCDPISEHNRLYWYRQTLGQGPEFLTYFQNEAQLEKSRLLSDRFSAERPKGSFSTLEIQRTEQGDSAMYLCAGAGKDTQYFGPGTRLTVL.

This chain joins TRBV29-1 and TRBJ2-7; TRBD1 might be the D (5 bases). Germline CDR1 SQVTM, CDR2 ANQGSEA. Trimming shortened V by 5 bases and J by 2 bases, and 16 bases separated the two germline ends. This CDR3 has 14 amino acids. The CDR3 sequence is CSVLDTYKTYEQYF. The CDR3 DNA reads as TGCAGCGTTTTGGACACCTATAAGACCTACGAGCAGTACTTC.

The V and J genes are TRBV5-5 and TRBJ1-2; D is ambiguous. V shed 0 bases and J shed 4 bases, with 13 bases lying between them. Germline V gene lookup returns CDR1 SGHKS and CDR2 YYEKEE (reference sequence). The CDR3 extends over 15 amino acids. The CDR3: CASSLGPPRSYGYTF. The CDR3 nucleotides read TGTGCCAGCAGCTTGGGCCCTCCTAGGAGCTATGGCTACACCTTC.

The rearrangement joins TRBV5-1 to TRBJ2-1; 10 bases match TRBD2. The CDR3 is 14 residues long. Germline values: CDR1 SGHRS, CDR2 YFSETQ. V lost 4 bases and J lost 9; bases outside the gene matches: 7. The CDR3 DNA follows: TGCGCCAGCAGCCCCCTAGCGGGAGTAACTGAGCAGTTCTTC. Amino acid sequence: CASSPLAGVTEQFF.

The chain links TRBV5-1 to TRBJ2-3; no firm D call. The germline V gene has CDR1 SGHRS and CDR2 YFSETQ. V was cut by 4 bases and J by 4 bases, with 7 bases left in between. The CDR3 covers 12 residues. The chain's CDR3 is CASSDGSDTQYF. The CDR3 DNA follows: TGCGCCAGCAGCGACGGGTCAGATACGCAGTATTTT.

V and J are TRBV7-8 and TRBJ1-5; D gene uncertain. Trimming took off 5 bases at V and 2 bases at J, with 16 bases between the two ends. Germline CDR1 and CDR2: SGHVS and FQNEAQ. CDR3 length: 16 amino acids. The CDR3 DNA reads as TGTGCCAGCAGCCTATGGAGAGGGCAGGGCAATCAGCCCCAGCATTTT. As protein: CASSLWRGQGNQPQHF.